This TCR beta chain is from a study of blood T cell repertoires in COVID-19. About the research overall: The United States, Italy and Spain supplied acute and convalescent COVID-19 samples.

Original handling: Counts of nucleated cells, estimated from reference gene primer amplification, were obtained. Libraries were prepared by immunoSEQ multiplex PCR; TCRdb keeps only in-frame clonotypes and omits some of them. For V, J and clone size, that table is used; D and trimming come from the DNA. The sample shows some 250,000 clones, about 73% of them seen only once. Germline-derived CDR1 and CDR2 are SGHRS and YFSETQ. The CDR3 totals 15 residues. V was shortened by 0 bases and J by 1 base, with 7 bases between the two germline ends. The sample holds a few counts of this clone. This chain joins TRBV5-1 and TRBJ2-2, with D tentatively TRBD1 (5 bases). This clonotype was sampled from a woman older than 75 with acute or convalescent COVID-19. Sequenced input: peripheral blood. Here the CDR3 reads CASSLGGQNTGELFF. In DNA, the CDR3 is TGCGCCAGCAGCTTGGGTGGACAGAACACCGGGGAGCTGTTTTTT.